This record looks at one T cell receptor beta chain sequence and its context. Antigen unknown. Deletions cut 4 bases from V and 8 bases from J, with 8 bases between. The CDR3 loop spans 11 amino acids. CDR1 ENHRY and CDR2 SYGVKD come from the germline V gene. The data were obtained in a study of cytomegalovirus exposure and HLA in healthy donors. A multiplex PCR was run with 60 Vbeta primers and 13 Jbeta primers. Profiling relied on immunoSEQ multiplex PCR, and the TCRdb table lists in-frame clones only, not all of them. The table shows approximately 150,000 clones, with 73% occurring only once. Findings and caveats of the study: As was reported, the HLA-A and HLA-B alleles of most subjects were accurately predicted from TCR beta sequences.

The sequence was obtained from a woman aged 18-29 years in good health and CMV-seropositive. The chain combines TRBV10-3 with TRBJ1-2; the D gene is possibly TRBD1 (6 bases). The sample comprised PBMCs. The CDR3 is CAISGGGGYTF. CDR3 in DNA: TGTGCCATCAGTGGCGGGGGCGGCTACACCTTC.